The clone carrying this T cell receptor (beta chain) was seen a few times. TCRdb's table, derived via immunoSEQ multiplex PCR, lists solely in-frame clones and lacks some. The sample includes 25,000 to 35,000 clones, more than 60% of them seen just once. The J segment lost 13 bases and the V segment lost 4 bases, leaving 15 bases of the junction unmatched. Germline V gene lookup returns CDR1 SGHRS and CDR2 YFSETQ. The CDR3 contains 15 residues. The sort gate was single viable CD3+CD4+CD8-CD45RO+ cells for memory CD4+ T cells. This record comes from a study of memory CD4+ T cells and cytomegalovirus serostatus.

This rearrangement joins TRBV5-1 to TRBJ1-4; 8 nucleotides line up with TRBD1. Input material: memory CD4+ T cells from blood. The TCR originated in an adult in good health and CMV-seronegative. The CDR3 coding sequence is TGCGCCAGCAGCCCCACGGGGGACAGGACCGAAGGACTGTTTTTT. It encodes CASSPTGDRTEGLFF.